The rows below give T cell receptor beta chains drawn from one sample of a study of cytomegalovirus exposure and HLA in healthy donors. Some clones are missing from TCRdb's copy, which holds only in-frame ones; the method was immunoSEQ multiplex PCR. The table has 200,000 to 300,000 clones, 82% seen once. The specimen was PBMCs. These receptors originate from a woman aged 40 to 50 in good health and CMV-seropositive. CDR3s include the opening cysteine and the closing phenylalanine or tryptophan. The D gene is left open where the match is weak. Clone size appears in some rows only: once, few, many, or a class for an expanded clone.

v_gene: TRBV5-6; j_gene: TRBJ1-2; d_gene: .; abundance: .; CDR3aa: CASSFDSSNYGYTF; CDR3nt: TGTGCCAGCAGCTTTGACAGTTCTAACTATGGCTACACCTTC
v_gene: TRBV7-2; j_gene: TRBJ1-2; d_gene: .; abundance: .; CDR3aa: CASSLARGWRNYGYTF; CDR3nt: TGTGCCAGCAGCTTAGCGCGGGGATGGCGTAACTATGGCTACACCTTC
v_gene: TRBV30; j_gene: TRBJ1-2; d_gene: TRBD1; abundance: .; CDR3aa: CVGPRQGAGANYGYTF; CDR3nt: TGTGTTGGACCCCGGCAGGGGGCTGGAGCTAACTATGGCTACACCTTC
v_gene: TRBV30; j_gene: TRBJ2-1; d_gene: .; abundance: .; CDR3aa: CAWGGRRLYNEQFF; CDR3nt: TGTGCCTGGGGGGGCCGGAGGCTTTACAATGAGCAGTTCTTC
v_gene: TRBV4-3; j_gene: TRBJ1-2; d_gene: TRBD1; abundance: .; CDR3aa: CASSQDGTANYGYTF; CDR3nt: TGCGCCAGCAGCCAAGACGGGACAGCTAACTATGGCTACACCTTC
v_gene: TRBV5-6; j_gene: TRBJ1-3; d_gene: .; abundance: .; CDR3aa: CASSLVGGAGNTIYF; CDR3nt: TGTGCCAGCAGCTTGGTAGGGGGTGCTGGAAACACCATATATTTT
v_gene: TRBV7-2; j_gene: TRBJ1-5; d_gene: TRBD1; abundance: .; CDR3aa: CASSLRAGGDQPQHF; CDR3nt: TGTGCCAGCAGCTTACGGGCAGGGGGCGACCAGCCCCAGCATTTT
v_gene: TRBV9; j_gene: TRBJ2-7; d_gene: TRBD2; abundance: .; CDR3aa: CASSVSRERKSSYEQYF; CDR3nt: TGTGCCAGCAGCGTGTCGCGGGAGAGAAAAAGCTCCTACGAGCAGTACTTC
v_gene: TRBV7-2; j_gene: TRBJ2-7; d_gene: TRBD2; abundance: .; CDR3aa: CASSFGGKTYEQYF; CDR3nt: TGTGCCAGCAGCTTCGGGGGGAAGACCTACGAGCAGTACTTC
v_gene: TRBV19; j_gene: TRBJ1-3; d_gene: .; abundance: .; CDR3aa: CATGGIGNTIYF; CDR3nt: TGTGCCACCGGGGGGATCGGAAACACCATATATTTT
v_gene: TRBV30; j_gene: TRBJ1-2; d_gene: TRBD1; abundance: few; CDR3aa: CAWSVIGTGFGYTF; CDR3nt: TGTGCCTGGAGTGTAATCGGGACAGGGTTTGGCTACACCTTC
v_gene: TRBV7-9; j_gene: TRBJ1-5; d_gene: TRBD1; abundance: .; CDR3aa: CASSQDRAGNQPQHF; CDR3nt: TGTGCCAGCAGCCAGGACAGGGCTGGCAATCAGCCCCAGCATTTT
v_gene: TRBV5-4; j_gene: TRBJ2-5; d_gene: TRBD1; abundance: .; CDR3aa: CASSWTGTGETQYF; CDR3nt: TGTGCCAGCAGCTGGACCGGGACAGGAGAGACCCAGTACTTC
v_gene: TRBV27; j_gene: TRBJ1-1; d_gene: .; abundance: once; CDR3aa: CASSVSGTLEAFF; CDR3nt: TGTGCCAGCAGTGTATCCGGGACACTGGAAGCTTTCTTT
v_gene: TRBV5-4; j_gene: TRBJ2-1; d_gene: .; abundance: .; CDR3aa: CASSYRDSSIF; CDR3nt: TGTGCCAGCAGCTATAGGGACTCCTCGATCTTC
v_gene: TRBV9; j_gene: TRBJ1-5; d_gene: TRBD1; abundance: .; CDR3aa: CASSVVATGGGGFGQPQHF; CDR3nt: TGTGCCAGCAGCGTAGTAGCGACAGGGGGAGGGGGGTTTGGTCAGCCCCAGCATTTT
v_gene: TRBV25-1; j_gene: TRBJ2-5; d_gene: .; abundance: .; CDR3aa: CASSDLGRGVSGQETQYF; CDR3nt: TGTGCCAGCAGTGATCTAGGGAGGGGGGTAAGCGGACAAGAGACCCAGTACTTC
v_gene: TRBV4-3; j_gene: TRBJ2-1; d_gene: .; abundance: .; CDR3aa: CASSQVFNEQFF; CDR3nt: TGCGCCAGCAGCCAAGTCTTCAATGAGCAGTTCTTC
v_gene: TRBV6-1; j_gene: TRBJ2-7; d_gene: .; abundance: .; CDR3aa: CASGRDSGYEQYF; CDR3nt: TGTGCCAGCGGTCGGGACAGCGGGTACGAGCAGTACTTC
v_gene: TRBV4-1; j_gene: TRBJ1-6; d_gene: .; abundance: once; CDR3aa: CASSQGPTGRESPLHF; CDR3nt: TGCGCCAGCAGCCAAGGCCCTACAGGGAGGGAGTCACCCCTCCACTTT
v_gene: TRBV19; j_gene: TRBJ2-1; d_gene: .; abundance: .; CDR3aa: CASSIQNEQFF; CDR3nt: TGTGCCAGTAGTATCCAAAATGAGCAGTTCTTC
v_gene: TRBV19; j_gene: TRBJ2-2; d_gene: TRBD1; abundance: .; CDR3aa: CASKQGQGNTGELFF; CDR3nt: TGTGCCAGTAAACAAGGACAGGGAAATACCGGGGAGCTGTTTTTT
v_gene: TRBV6-5; j_gene: TRBJ1-6; d_gene: .; abundance: .; CDR3aa: CASSPGTGRGSPLHF; CDR3nt: TGTGCCAGCAGTCCTGGGACCGGGCGGGGATCACCCCTCCACTTT
v_gene: TRBV6-5; j_gene: TRBJ2-3; d_gene: .; abundance: .; CDR3aa: CASSYSNRDTQYF; CDR3nt: TGTGCCAGCAGTTACTCGAACAGAGATACGCAGTATTTT
v_gene: TRBV19; j_gene: TRBJ1-2; d_gene: TRBD1; abundance: .; CDR3aa: CASMRGDRGRLNYGYTF; CDR3nt: TGTGCCAGTATGAGGGGCGACAGGGGCCGGCTCAACTATGGCTACACCTTC
v_gene: TRBV30; j_gene: TRBJ2-1; d_gene: .; abundance: .; CDR3aa: CAWIGGREQFF; CDR3nt: TGTGCCTGGATCGGGGGAAGAGAGCAGTTCTTC